This T cell receptor (beta chain) was captured in a study of T cell repertoires in cytomegalovirus infection. Using its own MiXCR run on the reads, TCRdb lists one record per CDR3 protein. The sample has about 320,000 distinct CDR3 sequences, more than 8% seen once. V shed 5 bases and J shed 5 bases, with 12 bases lying between them. Germline CDR1 and CDR2: KGHDR and SFDVKD. The CDR3 extends over 13 amino acids. This clonotype was seen at least ten times. What was sequenced was PBMCs. This clonotype was obtained from a human donor in good health (CMV status not recorded). Some clones in this sample may be carry-over from other donors' samples. The chain employs TRBV24-1 and TRBJ2-7; D tentatively fits TRBD1 or TRBD2 (5 bases each). The CDR3 region is CATSASWGNEQYF. CDR3 bases: TGTGCCACCAGTGCTTCGTGGGGGAACGAGCAGTACTTC.